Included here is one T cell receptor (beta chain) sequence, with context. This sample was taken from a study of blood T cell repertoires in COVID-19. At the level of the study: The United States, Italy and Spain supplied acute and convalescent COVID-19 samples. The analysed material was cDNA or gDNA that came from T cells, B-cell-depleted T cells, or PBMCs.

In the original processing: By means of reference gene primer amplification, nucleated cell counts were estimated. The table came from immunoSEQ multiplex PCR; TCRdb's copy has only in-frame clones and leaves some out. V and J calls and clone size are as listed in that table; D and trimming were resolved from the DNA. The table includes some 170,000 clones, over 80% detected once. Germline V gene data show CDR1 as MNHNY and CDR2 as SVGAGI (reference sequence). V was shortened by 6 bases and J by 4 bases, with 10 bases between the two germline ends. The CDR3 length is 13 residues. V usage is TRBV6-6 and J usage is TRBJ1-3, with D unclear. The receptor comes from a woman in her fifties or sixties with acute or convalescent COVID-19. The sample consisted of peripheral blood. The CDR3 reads CASSPTQGNTIYF. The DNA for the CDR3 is TGTGCCAGCAGCCCTACTCAAGGAAACACCATATATTTT.